The 30 T cell receptor beta chains given below trace back to one sample, sequenced in a study of T cell repertoires in cytomegalovirus infection. Each CDR3 protein gets one entry after TCRdb re-called the reads with MiXCR. The data show about 300,000 distinct CDR3 sequences, approximately 10% seen once. The sample taken for sequencing was PBMCs. The receptors stem from a human donor in good health (CMV status not recorded). Some clones in this sample may be carry-over from other donors' samples.

This clonotype was seen many times. The chain is built from TRBV6-1 and TRBJ1-2; D not resolved. The CDR3 is 12 amino acids. Germline V CDR1 and CDR2: MNHNS, SASEGT. The V end was cut by 5 bases, the J end by 4 bases, with 8 bases between. CDR3 protein: CASSSPPYGYTF. DNA for the CDR3: TGTGCCAGCAGTTCCCCCCCCTATGGCTACACCTTC.

The table lists this clonotype with many counts. The chain recombines TRBV5-6 with TRBJ2-7; 8 bases agree with TRBD2. The V and J ends lost 6 bases and 0 bases, in that order; junction bases with no gene match: 11. CDR1 SGHDT and CDR2 YYEEEE come from the germline V gene. The CDR3 covers 16 residues. For the CDR3, the DNA is TGTGCCAGCAACCGAGCGGGGGTGAGGAGCTCCTACGAGCAGTACGTC. Translated, it gives CASNRAGVRSSYEQYV.

This clonotype showed up many times. The chain links TRBV4-3 to TRBJ1-1; no clear D. Per the germline V gene, CDR1 is LGHNA and CDR2 is YSLEER. The CDR3 totals 13 residues. Between the trimmed V and J ends, which lost 0 bases and 4 bases, there was a span of 6 bases. CDR3: CASSQEPRTEAFF. The DNA for the CDR3 is TGCGCCAGCAGCCAAGAGCCTCGCACTGAAGCTTTCTTT.

This clonotype was seen more than once but under ten times. The CDR3 reads CASSEERAGNSPLHF. The CDR3 DNA is TGTGCCAGCAGTGAAGAGAGAGCGGGGAATTCACCCCTCCACTTT. J is TRBJ1-6 and V is TRBV2; D unresolved. CDR3 length: 15 residues. The germline V gene has CDR1 SNHLY and CDR2 FYNNEI. Between the trimmed V and J ends, which lost 1 base and 7 bases, there was a span of 11 bases.

In this sample, this clonotype turned up many times. The CDR3 spells CASSYGGSTEAFF. CDR3 coding DNA: TGTGCCAGCAGTTACGGGGGAAGCACTGAAGCTTTCTTT. This chain links TRBV6-5 with TRBJ1-1, with a possible D match to TRBD1 (5 bases). CDR1 MNHEY and CDR2 SVGAGI come from the germline V gene. The germline V and J ends were trimmed by 2 bases and 4 bases, with 8 bases remaining between them. The length of the CDR3 is 13 residues.

This clonotype was detected many times. This chain uses TRBV27 with TRBJ2-5, with a possible D match to TRBD1 (5 bases). The germline gives CDR1 MNHEY, CDR2 SMNVEV (reference sequence). The V end lost 3 bases, the J end lost 7 bases, and 15 bases lay between the germline ends. This CDR3 has 14 amino acids. The chain's CDR3 is CASSLGQAMRTQYF. CDR3 nucleotides: TGTGCCAGCAGTTTGGGGCAGGCGATGAGGACCCAGTACTTC.

The rearrangement uses TRBV10-3 and TRBJ2-7, with 10 bases fitting TRBD1. The length of the CDR3 is 14 residues. Germline V lookup: CDR1 ENHRY, CDR2 SYGVKD. V shed 5 bases and J 3 bases; nucleotides not matched to a gene: 4. The CDR3: CAISPGQGNYEQYV. Here the CDR3 DNA reads TGTGCCATCAGTCCGGGACAGGGGAACTACGAGCAGTACGTC.

In its sample, this clonotype was seen many times. V usage is TRBV15 and J usage is TRBJ2-7; no reliable D call. V lost 0 bases, J lost 7 bases, and 4 bases lay in between. The CDR3 length is 11 residues. Germline loops: CDR1 LNHNV, CDR2 YYDKDF (reference sequence). CDR3 sequence: CATSRDREQYF. The CDR3 DNA sequence: TGTGCCACCAGCAGAGACAGGGAGCAGTACTTC.

This clonotype was seen repeatedly, ten times or more. The chain is built from TRBV2 and TRBJ2-5; the match to TRBD2 covers 9 bases. V dropped 7 bases and J dropped 5; count of bases not matched to a gene: 5. The CDR3 is 13 amino acids. The germline V gene encodes CDR1 SNHLY and CDR2 FYNNEI. CDR3 coding DNA: TGTGCCAGCAATCCAGCGGGGGGTGAGACCCAGTACTTC. It specifies CASNPAGGETQYF.

This clonotype showed up many times. This chain joins TRBV23-1 and TRBJ2-1, with 8 bases lining up with TRBD1. TRBV23-1 falls under the ORF class, with uncertain function. The CDR3 has 18 amino acids. Trimming removed 3 bases from V and 4 bases from J; junction bases left unmatched: 14. This chain's CDR3 is CASSHSTPSTGEYNEQFF. CDR3 DNA sequence: TGCGCCAGCAGTCATTCGACTCCCTCGACAGGGGAGTACAATGAGCAGTTCTTC.

This clonotype was found many times. The chain has TRBV6-1 and TRBJ2-4; D gene unclear. The CDR3 loop spans 13 amino acids. The V gene lost 6 bases and the J gene lost 3 bases, with 9 bases spanning the gap. Germline lookup yields CDR1 MNHNS and CDR2 SASEGT. The CDR3 spells CASSPRVKNIQYF. The CDR3 DNA reads TGTGCCAGCAGCCCTAGGGTCAAAAACATTCAGTACTTC.

This clonotype showed up many times. CDR3 in amino acids: CASSLGLGNYEQYF. In DNA, the CDR3 is TGTGCCAGCAGTTTAGGGTTAGGGAACTACGAGCAGTACTTC. The genes are TRBV27 and TRBJ2-7; D ambiguous. The CDR3 is 14 residues long. Germline V gene lookup returns CDR1 MNHEY and CDR2 SMNVEV (reference sequence). Trimming left V 2 bases short and J 3 bases short, with 11 bases between.

In this sample, this clonotype turned up many times. This sequence joins TRBV7-6 and TRBJ2-5, with D perhaps matching TRBD1 (6 bases). Germline V lookup: CDR1 SGHVS, CDR2 FNYEAQ. The CDR3 runs to 13 residues. V lost 5 bases to trimming and J lost 4 bases, with 11 bases between them. The CDR3, as DNA: TGTGCCAGCAGCCCAGGGGCGGTAGAGACCCAGTACTTC. Translated: CASSPGAVETQYF.

This clonotype was picked up many times. The chain recombines TRBV28 with TRBJ1-4, with a tentative D call TRBD1 (6 bases). The CDR3 extends over 14 amino acids. CDR1 MDHEN and CDR2 SYDVKM come from the germline V gene. V was cut by 4 bases and J by 5 bases, with 11 bases left in between. CDR3 DNA sequence: TGTGCCAGCAGTTCAAGGACAGACAATGAAAAACTGTTTTTT. Amino acids: CASSSRTDNEKLFF.

This clonotype showed up many times. J is TRBJ2-7 and V is TRBV11-2, with D perhaps assigned TRBD1 or TRBD2 (5 bases each). Between the trimmed V and J ends, which lost 1 base and 6 bases, there was a span of 10 bases. This CDR3 is 13 amino acids long. Germline lookup yields CDR1 SGHAT and CDR2 FQNNGV. In DNA form, the CDR3 reads TGTGCCAGCAGCTTAGGGGACCCGGGCGAGCAGTACGTC. It yields the protein CASSLGDPGEQYV.

This chain uses TRBV10-3 with TRBJ2-7; either TRBD1 or TRBD2 may supply D (5 bases each). Germline values: CDR1 ENHRY, CDR2 SYGVKD. This CDR3 has 15 amino acids. V was cut by 9 bases and J by 1 base, with 19 bases left in between. CDR3 nucleotides: TGTGCCATATCCACCGGGGCAACTACTTCCTACGAGCAGTACTTC. Encoded protein: CAISTGATTSYEQYF.

The chain couples TRBV18 to TRBJ1-3; 7 bases map to TRBD1. Germline trimming cut 5 bases from V and 0 bases from J; bases unmatched to any gene: 4. This CDR3 is 15 amino acids long. The germline gives CDR1 KGHSH, CDR2 LQKENI. CDR3 DNA: TGTGCCAGCTCATCGGACAGGACCTCTGGAAACACCATATATTTT. It is translated as CASSSDRTSGNTIYF.

The chain couples TRBV20-1 to TRBJ1-2; D remains ambiguous. This CDR3 comprises 9 residues. V was clipped by 4 bases and J by 12 bases, with 9 bases between them. Germline V gives CDR1 DFQATT, CDR2 SNEGSKA (reference sequence). CDR3 sequence reads: CSATLGHTF. CDR3 nucleotides: TGCAGTGCTACCCTTGGACACACCTTC.

There are a few counts of this clonotype. V and J are TRBV10-3 and TRBJ2-4; tentative D call: TRBD2 (5 bases). Trimming removed 0 bases at V and 1 base at J, with 10 bases between. The CDR3 consists of 16 residues. Germline V CDR1 and CDR2: ENHRY, SYGVKD. The CDR3 coding sequence is TGTGCCATCAGTGAGTCCGGGGAGAGGGCCAAAAACATTCAGTACTTC. It yields the protein CAISESGERAKNIQYF.

The sample holds a few counts of this clonotype. The chain has TRBV5-4 and TRBJ1-6; TRBD1 might be the D (6 bases). Germline V gene lookup returns CDR1 SGHNT and CDR2 YYREEE (reference sequence). With 0 bases removed from V and 10 bases from J, the gap between germline ends came to 14 bases. The CDR3 sequence is 15 residues long. The DNA for the CDR3 is TGTGCCAGCAGCTTGGGGCTAGGGGGACAATCACCCCTCCACTTT. It yields the protein CASSLGLGGQSPLHF.

V and J are TRBV6-2 or TRBV6-3 and TRBJ1-1, with D perhaps TRBD1 (5 bases). V lost 5 bases to trimming and J lost 4 bases, with 20 bases between them. CDR1 MNHEY and CDR2 SVGEGT come from the germline V gene. The CDR3 spans 16 residues. The CDR3 nucleotides read TGTGCCAGCAGTAGCTTCGGAGTGGGGGTTGGCACTGAAGCTTTCTTT. Its translation is CASSSFGVGVGTEAFF.

In DNA form, the CDR3 reads TGTGCCAGCAGCTTCCCTGGGACCTACTCTGGAAACACCATATATTTT. Translated, it gives CASSFPGTYSGNTIYF. The rearrangement links TRBV7-3 to TRBJ1-3; a possible D gene is TRBD1 (5 bases). V was pared by 3 bases and J by 0 bases, with 12 bases between. In germline, CDR1 is SGHTA, CDR2 FQGTGA. There are 16 residues in the CDR3.

In this sample, this clonotype turned up a few times. As DNA, the CDR3 is TGCAGTGCTAGAGACCCGCAGGGACTATTCAACTATGGCTACACCTTC. Amino acid sequence: CSARDPQGLFNYGYTF. The chain uses TRBV20-1 and TRBJ1-2; D possibly corresponds to TRBD1 (5 bases). The CDR3 length is 16 residues. CDR1 DFQATT and CDR2 SNEGSKA come from the germline V gene (reference sequence). The V gene lost 0 bases and the J gene lost 2 bases, with 16 bases spanning the gap.

This clonotype was picked up a small number of times. The chain carries TRBV7-2 and TRBJ2-7; D is undetermined. From germline, CDR1 is SGHTA and CDR2 FQGNSA. V dropped 5 bases and J dropped 6 bases, with 11 bases sitting between them. The length of the CDR3 is 12 residues. CDR3 nucleotide sequence: TGTGCCAGCAGCGACCCGGGCGGCGAGCAGTACTTC. It yields the protein CASSDPGGEQYF.

This chain connects TRBV20-1 to TRBJ1-6, with a tentative D call TRBD1 (6 bases). The germline gives CDR1 DFQATT, CDR2 SNEGSKA (reference sequence). CDR3 length: 14 residues. V dropped 0 bases and J dropped 5 bases, with 8 bases sitting between them. The DNA of the CDR3 is TGCAGTGCTAGAGAGGACAGAAATAATTCACCCCTCCACTTT. Amino acid sequence: CSAREDRNNSPLHF.

This clonotype was observed once. The gene calls are TRBV29-1 and TRBJ1-2; 9 nucleotides line up with TRBD1. Germline V gene data show CDR1 as SQVTM and CDR2 as ANQGSEA. Trimming took 7 bases from V and 5 from J; bases not matched to a gene: 8. This CDR3 is 13 amino acids long. DNA for the CDR3: TGCAGCGCTGTGCGGGACAGGGAATATGGCTACACCTTC. This encodes CSAVRDREYGYTF.

This clonotype occurred many times. The rearrangement uses TRBV11-3 and TRBJ1-1, with 7 bases matching TRBD1. The CDR3 length is 24 residues. Looked up from germline, CDR1 is SGHNT and CDR2 is YENEEA. The V segment lost 5 bases and the J segment 1 base; nucleotides outside the gene matches: 34. The CDR3 here is CASSPLGKIFGIGRQGLTNTEAFF. CDR3 in DNA: TGTGCCAGCAGCCCATTGGGGAAAATATTCGGCATCGGCCGACAGGGATTAACGAACACTGAAGCTTTCTTT. The full variable domain, completed using reference TRBV11-3 and TRBJ1-1, is EAGVVQSPRYKIIEKKQPVAFWCNPISGHNTLYWYLQNLGQGPELLIRYENEEAVDDSQLPKDRFSAERLKGVDSTLKIQPAELGDSAVYLCASSPLGKIFGIGRQGLTNTEAFFGQGTRLTVV.

This clonotype showed up many times. The gene calls are TRBV4-1 and TRBJ1-2; D gene uncertain. The V and J ends lost 0 bases and 3 bases respectively, with 14 bases between them. Germline V gene lookup returns CDR1 MGHRA and CDR2 YSYEKL. The CDR3 runs to 16 residues. The CDR3 DNA follows: TGCGCCAGCAGCCAAGACCGACGGCGAGTTTACTATGGCTACACCTTC. Its translation is CASSQDRRRVYYGYTF.

The V and J genes are TRBV29-1 and TRBJ2-7; TRBD1 matches 12 bases. The CDR3 has 15 amino acids. Germline CDR1 and CDR2: SQVTM and ANQGSEA. V was clipped by 7 bases and J by 2 bases; unmatched bases: 9. The CDR3 loop reads CSAQPGQGATYEQYV. DNA for the CDR3: TGCAGCGCCCAACCGGGACAGGGGGCAACCTACGAGCAGTACGTC.

This clonotype was counted many times. The CDR3 here is CASSSSWRYGYTF. The DNA of the CDR3 is TGTGCCAGTAGTTCCAGCTGGCGGTATGGCTACACCTTC. The rearrangement joins TRBV19 to TRBJ1-2; no reliable D call. Germline-derived CDR1 and CDR2 are LNHDA and SQIVND (reference sequence). V was shortened by 5 bases and J by 5 bases, with 12 bases between the two germline ends. The CDR3 loop spans 13 amino acids.